Below, one TCR beta chain is given with its context. What it binds is not known. The data belong to a study of blood T cells in healthy people across ages. General observations from the study: Unsorted PBMC material precluded a definitive naive versus antigen-experienced comparison.

Through a sample-barcoded 5' primer and a J-beta primer mix, a second PCR was run for about 6 to 11 cycles. TCRdb ran MiXCR on the 5' RACE reads and lists one entry per CDR3 protein. Of nearly 800,000 distinct CDR3 sequences listed, approximately 60% were seen once; the top ten hold 25% to 30%. CDR1 and CDR2 from the germline V gene are SEHNR and FQNEAQ (reference sequence). The V end lost 5 bases, the J end lost 6 bases, and 20 bases lay between the germline ends. This CDR3 is 15 amino acids long. The origin of this receptor is a man aged 35 to 55 in good health. Source material: blood. The J gene is TRBJ2-7, the V gene TRBV7-9; tentative D call: TRBD1 (7 bases). The CDR3 protein is CASSADAGQTSEQYF. For the CDR3, the DNA is TGTGCCAGCAGCGCAGACGCGGGACAGACCAGCGAGCAGTACTTC.